The clone carrying this TCR beta chain showed up just a few times. Libraries were prepared by immunoSEQ multiplex PCR; TCRdb keeps only in-frame clonotypes and omits some of them. The profile shows about 92,000 clones, 65% to 85% of them singletons. The time point: cycle 4 day 1 (C4D1), after 6 weeks of nivolumab. All trial patients relapsed after autologous stem cell transplantation. This specimen belongs to a study of PD-1 blockade in classical Hodgkin lymphoma. The germline V gene encodes CDR1 SGHNT and CDR2 YYREEE (reference sequence). The CDR3 has 15 residues. V lost 4 bases to trimming and J lost 5 bases; unmatched junction nucleotides: 8.

This specimen was peripheral blood mononuclear cells (PBMCs), taken before the fourth cycle of nivolumab. This chain links TRBV5-4 with TRBJ2-5, with 10 bases matching TRBD1. The source of this sequence is a human donor with classical Hodgkin lymphoma. The CDR3 region is CASSNPWTGGETQYF. The CDR3 region has the DNA TGTGCCAGCAGCAACCCCTGGACAGGGGGGGAGACCCAGTACTTC.